Each of the 31 T cell receptor beta chains below was sequenced from the same sample in a study of PD-1 blockade in classical Hodgkin lymphoma. The data were produced by immunoSEQ multiplex PCR, yet TCRdb's version contains in-frame clones alone and is incomplete. The sample lists 9,500 to 10,000 clones, 74% occurring once. This sample's time point: cycle 4 day 1 (C4D1), after six to seven weeks of nivolumab. Relapse after autologous stem cell transplantation occurred in every patient, and brentuximab vedotin exposure varied. It was by magnetic negative selection that CD8+ T cells were isolated from thawed PBMCs. Sequencing used CD8+ T cells from blood, obtained before the fourth cycle of nivolumab. Receptors originate from a human donor with classical Hodgkin lymphoma.

This clone turned up a few times. Here the CDR3 DNA reads TGTGCCAGCAGTCCACCCGGGACAGGCCCCTACGAGCAGTACTTC. This translates into CASSPPGTGPYEQYF. The rearrangement uses TRBV27 and TRBJ2-7, with 8 bases fitting TRBD1. The length of the CDR3 is 15 residues. CDR1 and CDR2 from the germline V gene are MNHEY and SMNVEV (reference sequence). V dropped 5 bases and J dropped 2; count of bases not matched to a gene: 8.

The chain joins TRBV28 to TRBJ2-5; D gene ambiguous. The CDR3 is 13 amino acids. The germline V and J ends were trimmed by 6 bases and 5 bases, with 13 bases remaining between them. Germline loops: CDR1 MDHEN, CDR2 SYDVKM. The CDR3 spells CASRASWLETQYF. In DNA form, the CDR3 reads TGTGCCAGCAGAGCCAGCTGGTTGGAGACCCAGTACTTC.

This chain links TRBV19 with TRBJ2-1, with TRBD2 matching 11 bases. This CDR3 spans 14 amino acids. Germline V gene data show CDR1 as LNHDA and CDR2 as SQIVND (reference sequence). V dropped 6 bases and J dropped 9; count of bases not matched to a gene: 7. The CDR3 DNA reads TGTGCCAGTAGCTCTAGCGGGAGGTTGTTTGAGCAGTTCTTC. It yields the protein CASSSSGRLFEQFF.

This sequence joins TRBV28 and TRBJ2-7, with 11 bases identical to TRBD2. Per the germline V gene, CDR1 is MDHEN and CDR2 is SYDVKM. V lost 6 bases, J lost 1 base, and 8 bases stayed unmatched. CDR3 size: 16 residues. The CDR3, as DNA: TGTGCCAGCAGCCCGGGGACTAGCGGCTTTTCCTACGAGCAGTACTTC. It yields the protein CASSPGTSGFSYEQYF.

V gene TRBV4-1 combines with J gene TRBJ2-7; 8 bases are shared with TRBD1. The CDR3 is made up of 15 amino acids. Trimming cost V 6 bases and J 2 bases; bases outside gene matches: 9. Germline V gene data show CDR1 as MGHRA and CDR2 as YSYEKL. The CDR3 protein is CASRFAGTGTYEQYF. As DNA, the CDR3 is TGCGCCAGCAGATTCGCCGGGACAGGTACCTACGAGCAGTACTTC.

The chain uses TRBV5-4 and TRBJ1-1, with D unresolved. The V gene's germline CDR1 is SGHNT and CDR2 YYREEE (reference sequence). This CDR3 contains 13 residues. V lost 0 bases and J lost 3, with 6 bases in between. The CDR3 sequence: CASSLGVHTEAFF. The CDR3 coding sequence is TGTGCCAGCAGCTTGGGAGTACACACTGAAGCTTTCTTT.

The V gene is TRBV5-1, the J gene TRBJ2-7; a weak D match, TRBD1 (6 bases). Per germline, CDR1 SGHRS and CDR2 YFSETQ. The V end lost 0 bases, the J end lost 1 base, and 8 bases lay between the germline ends. This CDR3 contains 14 residues. Here the CDR3 DNA reads TGCGCCAGCAGCTTGGACAGGGCATCCTACGAGCAGTACTTC. This sequence encodes CASSLDRASYEQYF.

V usage is TRBV28 and J usage is TRBJ2-7, with 13 bases identical to TRBD2. The CDR3 consists of 15 residues. The junction had 1 base not matched to a gene; V was cut back by 3 bases and J by 2 bases. Germline lookup yields CDR1 MDHEN and CDR2 SYDVKM. CDR3 loop: CASSLGLAGTYEQYF. The CDR3, as DNA: TGTGCCAGCAGTTTGGGACTAGCGGGGACCTACGAGCAGTACTTC.

This clone occurred a few times. This chain uses TRBV4-1 with TRBJ1-1; D not certain. CDR1 and CDR2 from the germline V gene are MGHRA and YSYEKL. Trimming cost V 4 bases and J 3 bases, with 15 bases left between them. The CDR3 spans 15 residues. The CDR3 reads CASSPKIVGYTEAFF. The CDR3 coding sequence is TGCGCCAGCAGCCCCAAGATAGTAGGGTACACTGAAGCTTTCTTT.

This chain joins TRBV6-5 and TRBJ2-7; the D gene is possibly TRBD2 (6 bases). Trimming shortened V by 2 bases and J by 7 bases, and 12 bases separated the two germline ends. Germline V gives CDR1 MNHEY, CDR2 SVGAGI. There are 13 residues in the CDR3. The CDR3 DNA sequence: TGTGCCAGCAGTTACGTAGGAGGGCTGGAGCAGTACTTC. Encoded protein: CASSYVGGLEQYF.

This chain joins TRBV7-2 and TRBJ1-3; D is ambiguous. Germline lookup yields CDR1 SGHTA and CDR2 FQGNSA. CDR3 length: 15 residues. Trimming shortened V by 2 bases and J by 2 bases, and 10 bases separated the two germline ends. Here the CDR3 DNA reads TGTGCCAGCAGCTTATCGGGGTACACTGGAAACACCATATATTTT. Its translation: CASSLSGYTGNTIYF.

The V and J genes are TRBV7-1 and TRBJ1-1; the D is unclear. TRBV7-1 is an ORF; its function is uncertain. V was shortened by 5 bases and J by 5 bases, with 6 bases between the two germline ends. The CDR3 has 11 amino acids. CDR3 sequence (DNA): TGTGCCAGCAGCGCCCGGACTGAAGCTTTCTTT. Translation: CASSARTEAFF.

The chain is built from TRBV9 and TRBJ1-3; 8 bases match TRBD1. CDR3 length: 15 amino acids. The V segment lost 0 bases and the J segment 4 bases; nucleotides outside the gene matches: 3. Germline V gene lookup returns CDR1 SGDLS and CDR2 YYNGEE. CDR3 loop: CASSVEDRVGNTIYF. CDR3 DNA: TGTGCCAGCAGCGTAGAGGACAGGGTCGGAAACACCATATATTTT.

The table lists this clone with a few counts. The chain couples TRBV9 to TRBJ1-2; D is possibly TRBD1 (5 bases). This CDR3 is built from 13 residues. CDR1 is SGDLS, CDR2 YYNGEE, per germline. Trimming removed 4 bases at V and 5 bases at J, with 12 bases between. CDR3 in DNA: TGTGCCAGCAGCCCCGGGGACTGGTATGGCTACACCTTC. This gives the protein CASSPGDWYGYTF.

V is TRBV27 and J is TRBJ2-5, with D possibly matching TRBD1 (6 bases). Germline CDR1 is MNHEY and CDR2 is SMNVEV (reference sequence). This CDR3 comprises 14 residues. V was shortened by 5 bases and J by 2 bases, with 12 bases between the two germline ends. CDR3 nucleotides: TGTGCCAGCAGTGATAAACAGGGACAAGAGACCCAGTACTTC. Amino acid sequence: CASSDKQGQETQYF.

This chain connects TRBV4-3 to TRBJ1-2; TRBD1 aligns across 9 bases. Germline CDR1 and CDR2: LGHNA and YSLEER. This CDR3 has 16 amino acids. V was pared by 3 bases and J by 3 bases, with 8 bases of the junction left unmatched. As DNA, the CDR3 is TGCGCCAGCAGCCATGCCGAAGGGACAGGGTACTATGGCTACACCTTC. Translation: CASSHAEGTGYYGYTF.

The J gene is TRBJ2-1, the V gene TRBV9, with 7 bases identical to TRBD2. Germline V lookup: CDR1 SGDLS, CDR2 YYNGEE. Unmatched junction bases numbered 5, after V lost 3 bases and J lost 5 bases. The CDR3 spans 14 residues. This chain's CDR3 is CASSESGVNNEQFF. CDR3 DNA: TGTGCCAGCAGCGAAAGCGGGGTGAACAATGAGCAGTTCTTC. The whole variable domain, remainder taken from reference TRBV9 and TRBJ2-1, is DSGVTQTPKHLITATGQRVTLRCSPRSGDLSVYWYQQSLDQGLQFLIQYYNGEERAKGNILERFSAQQFPDLHSELNLSSLELGDSALYFCASSESGVNNEQFFGPGTRLTVL.

Worth noting for this clone: The same CDR3 can be traced to other DNA sequences in this sample. The chain combines TRBV5-1 with TRBJ1-6, with 9 positions matching TRBD1. CDR3 size: 13 residues. V was clipped by 5 bases and J by 10 bases; unmatched bases: 4. Germline CDR1 is SGHRS and CDR2 is YFSETQ. The CDR3 bases are TGCGCCAGCAGTCCAGACAGGGGGTCACCCCTCCACTTT. This translates into CASSPDRGSPLHF. Combining the CDR3 with reference TRBV5-1 and TRBJ1-6 gives the whole variable domain KAGVTQTPRYLIKTRGQQVTLSCSPISGHRSVSWYQQTPGQGLQFLFEYFSETQRNKGNFPGRFSGRQFSNSRSEMNVSTLELGDSALYLCASSPDRGSPLHFGNGTRLTVT.

The genes are TRBV7-8 and TRBJ2-7; D is ambiguous. V lost 5 bases and J lost 3, with 20 bases in between. This CDR3 has 16 amino acids. CDR1 SGHVS and CDR2 FQNEAQ come from the germline V gene. The CDR3 loop reads CASSPLSGPKLYEQYF. CDR3 nucleotide sequence: TGTGCCAGCAGCCCCCTAAGTGGACCGAAACTCTACGAGCAGTACTTC. Based on the CDR3 plus reference TRBV7-8 and TRBJ2-7, the full variable domain is GAGVSQSPRYKVAKRGQDVALRCDPISGHVSLFWYQQALGQGPEFLTYFQNEAQLDKSGLPSDRFFAERPEGSVSTLKIQRTQQEDSAVYLCASSPLSGPKLYEQYFGPGTRLTVT.

This clone counts as medium-sized. V usage is TRBV6-6 and J usage is TRBJ1-5; the match to TRBD1 covers 8 bases. The germline V gene encodes CDR1 MNHNY and CDR2 SVGAGI (reference sequence). The ends lost 6 bases at V and 6 bases at J; junction bases unmatched: 7. The CDR3 spans 14 residues. The CDR3 sequence: CASRPTGEAQPQHF. CDR3 nucleotides: TGTGCCAGCAGACCGACAGGGGAGGCTCAGCCCCAGCATTTT.

The chain couples TRBV2 to TRBJ2-2; perhaps D is TRBD1 or TRBD2 (5 bases each). CDR3 length: 13 residues. The germline CDR1 and CDR2 sequences are SNHLY and FYNNEI. V lost 8 bases and J lost 6, with 13 bases in between. CDR3 coding DNA: TGTGCCAGCGGGGGACGGGGCGCCGGGGAGCTGTTTTTT. Residues: CASGGRGAGELFF.

This rearrangement joins TRBV19 to TRBJ2-2; 8 nucleotides agree with TRBD2. This CDR3 has 16 residues. V gave up 5 bases and J gave up 5 bases; unmatched junction bases: 10. Germline values: CDR1 LNHDA, CDR2 SQIVND (reference sequence). The CDR3 region is CASSQRAGGRTGELFF. The CDR3, as DNA: TGTGCCAGTAGTCAGCGCGCGGGAGGAAGGACCGGGGAGCTGTTTTTT. The full variable domain, its missing parts supplied by reference TRBV19 and TRBJ2-2, is DGGITQSPKYLFRKEGQNVTLSCEQNLNHDAMYWYRQDPGQGLRLIYYSQIVNDFQKGDIAEGYSVSREKKESFPLTVTSAQKNPTAFYLCASSQRAGGRTGELFFGEGSRLTVL.

The CDR3 sequence: CASSLYVAGGNTGELFF. The CDR3 DNA reads as TGCGCCAGCAGCTTATATGTAGCGGGGGGGAACACCGGGGAGCTGTTTTTT. The chain recombines TRBV5-1 with TRBJ2-2; 10 positions match TRBD2. Germline lookup yields CDR1 SGHRS and CDR2 YFSETQ. Trimming took 2 bases from V and 1 from J; bases not matched to a gene: 5. The CDR3 length is 17 residues.

Worth noting for this clone: One end of the junction is discordant with germline, which a read error may explain. V and J are TRBV9 and TRBJ1-2; TRBD1 might be the D (5 bases). In germline, CDR1 is SGDLS, CDR2 YYNGEE. CDR3 size: 15 residues. The CDR3 here is CASSAPGTLTYAYTF. In DNA form, the CDR3 reads TGTGCCAGCAGCGCCCCCGGGACGTTGACCTATGCCTACACCTTC.

The chain combines TRBV10-1 with TRBJ2-2; D call uncertain. Germline CDR1 and CDR2: WNHNN and SYGVQD (reference sequence). V lost 3 bases to trimming and J lost 4 bases, with 3 bases between them. This CDR3 spans 12 amino acids. The CDR3 DNA is TGCGCCAGCAGTGAATCCACCGGGGAGCTGTTTTTT. Translation gives CASSESTGELFF.

The chain has TRBV29-1 and TRBJ1-2, with D unclear. CDR1 and CDR2 (germline): SQVTM, ANQGSEA. This CDR3 comprises 13 residues. V lost 3 bases to trimming and J lost 4 bases, with 12 bases between them. The CDR3 reads CSVDAGEFYGYTF. In DNA, the CDR3 is TGCAGCGTTGACGCCGGCGAGTTCTATGGCTACACCTTC. Based on the CDR3 plus reference TRBV29-1 and TRBJ1-2, the full variable domain is SAVISQKPSRDICQRGTSLTIQCQVDSQVTMMFWYRQQPGQSLTLIATANQGSEATYESGFVIDKFPISRPNLTFSTLTVSNMSPEDSSIYLCSVDAGEFYGYTFGSGTRLTVV.

The chain combines TRBV28 with TRBJ2-3; TRBD2 agrees at 9 bases. The CDR3 loop spans 16 amino acids. After removal of 4 bases from V and 5 bases from J, the junction contained 10 bases not matched to a gene. CDR1 and CDR2 (germline): MDHEN, SYDVKM. For the CDR3, the DNA is TGTGCCAGCAGTTCCCTCAAGCGGGAGGTGGGAGATACGCAGTATTTT. It encodes CASSSLKREVGDTQYF.

The chain is built from TRBV28 and TRBJ1-1; D is unclear. Between the trimmed V and J ends, which lost 5 bases and 3 bases, there was a span of 10 bases. The CDR3 length is 13 residues. The germline CDR1 and CDR2 sequences are MDHEN and SYDVKM. In DNA form, the CDR3 reads TGTGCCAGCAGTCTATCGAGGGACACTGAAGCTTTCTTT. Its protein is CASSLSRDTEAFF.

The CDR3 loop reads CASSASGEVNIQYF. As DNA, the CDR3 is TGCGCCAGCAGTGCAAGCGGGGAAGTAAACATTCAGTACTTC. The chain links TRBV10-1 to TRBJ2-4, with 7 bases lining up with TRBD2. Germline V gene data show CDR1 as WNHNN and CDR2 as SYGVQD (reference sequence). The ends lost 4 bases at V and 6 bases at J; junction bases unmatched: 6. This CDR3 is built from 14 residues.

This chain uses TRBV27 with TRBJ1-5; weak D call: TRBD1 (6 bases). Between the trimmed V and J ends, which lost 6 bases and 7 bases, there was a span of 22 bases. The V gene's germline CDR1 is MNHEY and CDR2 SMNVEV (reference sequence). The CDR3 totals 16 residues. CDR3 protein: CASSLYSTGYGQPQHF. As DNA, the CDR3 is TGTGCCAGCAGCCTTTATTCTACAGGGTACGGACAGCCCCAGCATTTT.

The rearrangement joins TRBV9 to TRBJ1-1, with D unclear. In germline, CDR1 is SGDLS, CDR2 YYNGEE. The V gene lost 1 base and the J gene lost 3 bases, with 7 bases spanning the gap. The CDR3 contains 13 residues. Written as DNA, the CDR3 is TGTGCCAGCAGCGTATGGGCTCACACTGAAGCTTTCTTT. Amino acids: CASSVWAHTEAFF. The full variable domain, rest sourced from reference TRBV9 and TRBJ1-1, is DSGVTQTPKHLITATGQRVTLRCSPRSGDLSVYWYQQSLDQGLQFLIQYYNGEERAKGNILERFSAQQFPDLHSELNLSSLELGDSALYFCASSVWAHTEAFFGQGTRLTVV.